This T cell receptor beta chain was documented in a study of T-cell memory formation after mild COVID-19. To note about this clonotype: Its matching antigen is unknown.

Study results and limitations: While clones contracting from day 15 to 85 were balanced between CD4 and CD8, later expanders leaned CD4+.

V shed 4 bases and J shed 4 bases, with 31 bases lying between them. The CDR3 has 20 amino acids. 5'RACE, which relied on constant-segment primers, yielded TCR alpha and TCR beta cDNA libraries carrying sample barcodes and UMIs. TCRdb re-called the 5' RACE reads through MiXCR, storing one row per CDR3 protein. Of some 86,000 distinct CDR3 sequences in the sample, approximately 23% were seen once. This TCR derives from a man younger than 35 who had mild COVID-19 (a few samples of this study predate the infection). Cell type and time point are not known. The chain links TRBV12-3 or TRBV12-4 to TRBJ2-5, with D perhaps matching TRBD1 (6 bases). Material: PBMCs or a T cell subset sorted from them (not recorded which). CDR3 amino acids: CASSSGTPKDLIVISETQYF. For the CDR3, the DNA is TGTGCCAGCAGTTCCGGGACACCAAAAGATTTAATTGTGATATCAGAGACCCAGTACTTC.